This TCR beta chain was identified in a study of cytomegalovirus exposure and HLA in healthy donors. Trimming removed 0 bases from V and 4 bases from J, with 13 bases in between. This CDR3 has 15 amino acids. The germline V gene has CDR1 SGHRS and CDR2 YFSETQ. Researchers ran the PCR with 60 Vbeta and 13 Jbeta primers. The protocol was immunoSEQ multiplex PCR, while the TCRdb copy is restricted to in-frame clones and leaves out a portion. The table has about 190,000 clones, 65% to 75% seen once. The specimen sequenced was PBMCs. The chain carries TRBV5-1 and TRBJ2-5; D perhaps matches TRBD2 (5 bases). The receptor was derived from a young man in good health and CMV-seropositive. The CDR3 loop is CASSLGVRAGETQYF. In nucleotides, the CDR3 is TGCGCCAGCAGCTTGGGGGTGCGGGCGGGAGAGACCCAGTACTTC.